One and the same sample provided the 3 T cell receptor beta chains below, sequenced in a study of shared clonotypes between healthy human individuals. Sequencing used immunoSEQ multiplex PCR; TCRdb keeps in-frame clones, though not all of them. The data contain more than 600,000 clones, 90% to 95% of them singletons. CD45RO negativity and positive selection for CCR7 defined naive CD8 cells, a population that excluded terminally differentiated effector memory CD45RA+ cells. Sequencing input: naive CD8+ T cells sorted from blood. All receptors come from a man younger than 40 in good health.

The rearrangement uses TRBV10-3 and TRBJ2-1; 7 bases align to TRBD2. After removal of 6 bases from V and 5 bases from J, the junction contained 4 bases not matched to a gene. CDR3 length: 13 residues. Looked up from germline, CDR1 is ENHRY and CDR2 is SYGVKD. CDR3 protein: CAISAGAHNEQFF. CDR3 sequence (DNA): TGTGCCATCAGCGCGGGAGCACACAATGAGCAGTTCTTC.

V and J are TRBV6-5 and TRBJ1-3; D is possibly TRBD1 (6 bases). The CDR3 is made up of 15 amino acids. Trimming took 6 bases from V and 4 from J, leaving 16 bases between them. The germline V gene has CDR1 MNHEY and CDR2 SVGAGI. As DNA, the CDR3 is TGTGCCAGCAGGCGGGGGGGGGCGGTCGGAAACACCATATATTTT. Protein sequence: CASRRGGAVGNTIYF.

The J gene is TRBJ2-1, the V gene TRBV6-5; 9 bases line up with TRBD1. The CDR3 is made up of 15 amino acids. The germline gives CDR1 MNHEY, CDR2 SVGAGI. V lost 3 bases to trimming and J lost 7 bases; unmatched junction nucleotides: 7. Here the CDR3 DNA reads TGTGCCAGCAGTTATGGGACAGGGCCCAGGAATGAGCAGTTCTTC. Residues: CASSYGTGPRNEQFF.